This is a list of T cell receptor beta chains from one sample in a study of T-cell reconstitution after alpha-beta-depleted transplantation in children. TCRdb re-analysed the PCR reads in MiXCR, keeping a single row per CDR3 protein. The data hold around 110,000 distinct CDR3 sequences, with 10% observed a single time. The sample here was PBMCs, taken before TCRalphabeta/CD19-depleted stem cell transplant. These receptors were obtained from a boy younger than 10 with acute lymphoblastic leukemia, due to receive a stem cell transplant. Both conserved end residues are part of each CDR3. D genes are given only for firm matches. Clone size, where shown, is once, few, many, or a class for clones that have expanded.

cdr3_aa: CASSLKRSSTDTQYF
cdr3_nt: TGCGCCAGCAGCTTGAAGAGGTCGAGCACAGATACGCAGTATTTT
clone_size: many
v_call: TRBV5-1
j_call: TRBJ2-3
d_call: NA

cdr3_aa: CSASSGSIQETQYF
cdr3_nt: TGCAGTGCCTCTAGCGGGAGTATCCAAGAGACCCAGTACTTC
clone_size: many
v_call: TRBV20-1
j_call: TRBJ2-5
d_call: TRBD2

cdr3_aa: CASSLSSGNYEQYF
cdr3_nt: TGTGCCAGCAGCCTGTCTAGCGGAAATTACGAGCAGTACTTC
clone_size: few
v_call: TRBV3-1
j_call: TRBJ2-7
d_call: TRBD2

cdr3_aa: CASSLIRLGGGEQFF
cdr3_nt: TGTGCCAGCAGCTTAATACGGCTAGGTGGTGGTGAGCAGTTCTTC
clone_size: many
v_call: TRBV7-2
j_call: TRBJ2-1
d_call: NA

cdr3_aa: CASSTGSTLYF
cdr3_nt: TGTGCCAGCTCCACAGGGAGTACCCTATACTTC
clone_size: few
v_call: TRBV27
j_call: TRBJ2-5
d_call: NA

cdr3_aa: CASSGGTASRELFF
cdr3_nt: TGCGCCAGCAGCGGGGGAACGGCCTCCCGGGAGCTGTTTTTT
clone_size: NA
v_call: TRBV5-1
j_call: TRBJ2-2
d_call: NA

cdr3_aa: CASSPDRAALYEQYF
cdr3_nt: TGCGCCAGCAGCCCGGACAGGGCCGCGCTCTACGAGCAGTACTTC
clone_size: NA
v_call: TRBV5-1
j_call: TRBJ2-7
d_call: TRBD1

cdr3_aa: CASSQTRGNEQFF
cdr3_nt: TGTGCCAGCAGCCAGACTAGGGGCAATGAGCAGTTCTTC
clone_size: NA
v_call: TRBV6-1
j_call: TRBJ2-1
d_call: NA

cdr3_aa: CASSLASPRMGGYTGELFF
cdr3_nt: TGTGCCAGCAGCTTAGCGTCTCCGAGGATGGGGGGCTACACCGGGGAGCTGTTTTTT
clone_size: few
v_call: TRBV7-9
j_call: TRBJ2-2
d_call: NA

cdr3_aa: CASSPTSGRARGEQYF
cdr3_nt: TGTGCCAGCAGCCCAACTAGCGGGAGGGCTCGGGGCGAGCAGTACTTC
clone_size: NA
v_call: TRBV7-9
j_call: TRBJ2-7
d_call: TRBD2

cdr3_aa: CSVRPRANTGELFF
cdr3_nt: TGCAGCGTTCGCCCCAGGGCGAACACCGGGGAGCTGTTTTTT
clone_size: NA
v_call: TRBV29-1
j_call: TRBJ2-2
d_call: NA